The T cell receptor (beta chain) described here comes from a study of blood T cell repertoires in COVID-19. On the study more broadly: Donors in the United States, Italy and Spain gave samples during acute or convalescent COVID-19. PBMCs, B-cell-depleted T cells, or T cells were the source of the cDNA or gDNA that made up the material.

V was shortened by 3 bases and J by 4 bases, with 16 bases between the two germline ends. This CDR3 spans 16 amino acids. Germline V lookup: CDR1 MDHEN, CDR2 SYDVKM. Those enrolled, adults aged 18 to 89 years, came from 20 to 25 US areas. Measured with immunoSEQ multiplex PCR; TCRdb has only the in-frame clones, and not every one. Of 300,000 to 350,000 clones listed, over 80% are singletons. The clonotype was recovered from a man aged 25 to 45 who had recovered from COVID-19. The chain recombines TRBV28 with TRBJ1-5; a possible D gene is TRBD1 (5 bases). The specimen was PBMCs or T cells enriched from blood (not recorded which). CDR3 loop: CASSFYRDRGNQPQHF. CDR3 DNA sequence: TGTGCCAGCAGTTTTTACCGGGATCGGGGGAATCAGCCCCAGCATTTT. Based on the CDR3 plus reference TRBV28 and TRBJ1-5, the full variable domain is DVKVTQSSRYLVKRTGEKVFLECVQDMDHENMFWYRQDPGLGLRLIYFSYDVKMKEKGDIPEGYSVSREKKERFSLILESASTNQTSMYLCASSFYRDRGNQPQHFGDGTRLSIL.